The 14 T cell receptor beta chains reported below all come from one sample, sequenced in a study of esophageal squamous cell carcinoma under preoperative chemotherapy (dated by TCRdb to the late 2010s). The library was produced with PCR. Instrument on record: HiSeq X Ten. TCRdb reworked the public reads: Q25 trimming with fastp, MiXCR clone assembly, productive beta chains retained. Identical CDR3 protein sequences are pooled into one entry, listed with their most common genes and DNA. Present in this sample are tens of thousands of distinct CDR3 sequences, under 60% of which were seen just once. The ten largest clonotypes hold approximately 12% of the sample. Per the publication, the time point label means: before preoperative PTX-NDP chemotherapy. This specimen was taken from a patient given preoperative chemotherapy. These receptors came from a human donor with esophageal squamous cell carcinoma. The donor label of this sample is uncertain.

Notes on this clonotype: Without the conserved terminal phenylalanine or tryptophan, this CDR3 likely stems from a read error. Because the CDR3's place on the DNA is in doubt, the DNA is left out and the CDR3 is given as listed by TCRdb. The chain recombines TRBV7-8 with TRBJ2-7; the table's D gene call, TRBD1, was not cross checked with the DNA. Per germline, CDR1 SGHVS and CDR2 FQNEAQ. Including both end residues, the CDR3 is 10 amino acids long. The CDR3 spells CASSLMGQTA.

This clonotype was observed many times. The CDR3: CASSRGYEQFF. Here the CDR3 DNA reads TGTGCCAGCAGCAGGGGCTATGAGCAGTTCTTC. The chain employs TRBV11-3 and TRBJ2-1, with D perhaps TRBD1 (5 bases). The V end lost 5 bases, the J end lost 8 bases, and 7 bases lay between the germline ends. Germline V lookup: CDR1 SGHNT, CDR2 YENEEA. The CDR3 spans 11 residues. The full variable domain, with the rest looked up from reference TRBV11-3 and TRBJ2-1, is EAGVVQSPRYKIIEKKQPVAFWCNPISGHNTLYWYLQNLGQGPELLIRYENEEAVDDSQLPKDRFSAERLKGVDSTLKIQPAELGDSAVYLCASSRGYEQFFGPGTRLTVL.

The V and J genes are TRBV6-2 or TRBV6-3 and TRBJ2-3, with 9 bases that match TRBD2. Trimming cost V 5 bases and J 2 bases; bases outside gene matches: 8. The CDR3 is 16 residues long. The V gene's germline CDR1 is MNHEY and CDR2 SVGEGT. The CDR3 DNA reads TGTGCCAGCAGTACCTTTAGCGGGAGCCTCACAGATACGCAGTATTTT. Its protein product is CASSTFSGSLTDTQYF.

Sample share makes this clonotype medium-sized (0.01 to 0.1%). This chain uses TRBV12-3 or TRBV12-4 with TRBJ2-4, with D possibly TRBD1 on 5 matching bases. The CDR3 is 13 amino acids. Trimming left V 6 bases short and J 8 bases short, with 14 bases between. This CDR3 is CASSDTGTDIQYF. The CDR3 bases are TGTGCCAGCAGCGACACAGGCACCGACATTCAGTACTTC.

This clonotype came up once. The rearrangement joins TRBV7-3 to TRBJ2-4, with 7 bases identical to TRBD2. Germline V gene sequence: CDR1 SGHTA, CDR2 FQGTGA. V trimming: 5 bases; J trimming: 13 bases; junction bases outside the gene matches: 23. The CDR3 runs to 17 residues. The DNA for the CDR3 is TGTGCCAGCAGCGTGGTACCGGGGGGAGGGGTCCAAGACACCCAGTACTTC. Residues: CASSVVPGGGVQDTQYF.

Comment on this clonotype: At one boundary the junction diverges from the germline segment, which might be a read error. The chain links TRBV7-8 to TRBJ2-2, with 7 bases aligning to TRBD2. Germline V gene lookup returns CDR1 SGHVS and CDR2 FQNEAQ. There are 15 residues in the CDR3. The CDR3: CASTRRGGRSETLYF. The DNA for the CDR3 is TGTGCCAGCACCCGTCGGGGAGGGAGGTCCGAGACGCTGTATTTT.

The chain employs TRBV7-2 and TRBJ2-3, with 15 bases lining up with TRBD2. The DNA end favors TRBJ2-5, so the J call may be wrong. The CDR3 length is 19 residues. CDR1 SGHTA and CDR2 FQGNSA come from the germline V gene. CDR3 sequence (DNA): TGTGCCAGCAGCTTTGTGGGACTAGCGGGAGGACCTGGGACAGATACCCAGTACTTC. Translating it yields CASSFVGLAGGPGTDTQYF.

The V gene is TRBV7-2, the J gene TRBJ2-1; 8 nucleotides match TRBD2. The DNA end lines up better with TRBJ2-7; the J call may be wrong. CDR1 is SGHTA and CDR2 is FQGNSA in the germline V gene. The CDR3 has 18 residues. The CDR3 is CASSLARSGTTRGGEQYF. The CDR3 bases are TGTGCCAGCAGCTTAGCCCGTAGCGGGACAACAAGAGGCGGCGAGCAGTACTTC.

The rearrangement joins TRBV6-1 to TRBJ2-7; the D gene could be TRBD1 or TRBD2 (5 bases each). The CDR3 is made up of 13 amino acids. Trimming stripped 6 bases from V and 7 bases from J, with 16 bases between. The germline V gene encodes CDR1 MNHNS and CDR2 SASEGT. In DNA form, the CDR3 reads TGTGCCAGCAGGAGGGACCCTATGGAGGAGCAGTACTTC. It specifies CASRRDPMEEQYF.

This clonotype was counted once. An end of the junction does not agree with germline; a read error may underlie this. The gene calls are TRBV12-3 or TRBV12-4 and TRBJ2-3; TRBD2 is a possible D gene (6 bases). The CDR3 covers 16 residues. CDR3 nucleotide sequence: TGTGCCAGCAGTTTAGAGGGGCTGGGAGGCAAAAATACTCAGTACTTT. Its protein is CASSLEGLGGKNTQYF.

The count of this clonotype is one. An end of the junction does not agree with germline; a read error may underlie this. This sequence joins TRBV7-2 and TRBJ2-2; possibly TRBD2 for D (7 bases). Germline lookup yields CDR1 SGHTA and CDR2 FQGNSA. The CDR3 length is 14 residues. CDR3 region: CASSLGGRFEALYF. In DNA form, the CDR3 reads TGTGCCAGCAGCTTGGGGGGGCGCTTCGAGGCGCTGTATTTT.

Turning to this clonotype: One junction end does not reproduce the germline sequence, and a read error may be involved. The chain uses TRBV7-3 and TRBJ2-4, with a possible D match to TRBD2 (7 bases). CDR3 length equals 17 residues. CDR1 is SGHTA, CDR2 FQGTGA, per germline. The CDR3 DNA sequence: TGTGCCAGCAGCTTCGGACCGGGGGGCGGGGACCAAGACATCCAGTACTTC. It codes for CASSFGPGGGDQDIQYF.

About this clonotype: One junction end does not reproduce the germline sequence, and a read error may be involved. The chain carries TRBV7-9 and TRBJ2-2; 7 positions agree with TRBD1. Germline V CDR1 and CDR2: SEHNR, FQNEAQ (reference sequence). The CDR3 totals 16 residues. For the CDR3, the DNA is TGTGCCAGCAGCTTACCCGGGGCAGTCAGCACAGGGGCGCTGTTTTTT. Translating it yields CASSLPGAVSTGALFF.

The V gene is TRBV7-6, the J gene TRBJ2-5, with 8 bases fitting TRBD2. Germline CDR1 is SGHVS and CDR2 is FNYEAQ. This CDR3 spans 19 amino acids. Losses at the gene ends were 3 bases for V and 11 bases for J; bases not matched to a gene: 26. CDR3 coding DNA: TGTGCCAGCAGCTTGGATGCGGGCCTCGGGGGGGGAGCCCAAGACACTCAGTACTTC. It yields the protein CASSLDAGLGGGAQDTQYF.